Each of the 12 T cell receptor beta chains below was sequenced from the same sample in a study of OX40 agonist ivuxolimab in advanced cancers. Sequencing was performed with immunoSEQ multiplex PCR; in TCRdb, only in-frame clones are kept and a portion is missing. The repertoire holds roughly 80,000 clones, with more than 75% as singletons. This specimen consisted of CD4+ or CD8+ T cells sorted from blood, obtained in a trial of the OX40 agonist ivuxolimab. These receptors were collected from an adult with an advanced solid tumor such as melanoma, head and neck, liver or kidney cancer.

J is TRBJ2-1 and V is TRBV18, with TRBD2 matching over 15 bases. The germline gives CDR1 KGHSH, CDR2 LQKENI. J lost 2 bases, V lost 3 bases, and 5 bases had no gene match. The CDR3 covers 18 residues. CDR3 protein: CASSPQGLAGGTYNEQFF. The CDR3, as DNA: TGTGCCAGCTCACCCCAGGGACTAGCGGGAGGAACCTACAATGAGCAGTTCTTC. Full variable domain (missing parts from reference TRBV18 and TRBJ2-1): NAGVMQNPRHLVRRRGQEARLRCSPMKGHSHVYWYRQLPEEGLKFMVYLQKENIIDESGMPKERFSAEFPKEGPSILRIQQVVRGDSAAYFCASSPQGLAGGTYNEQFFGPGTRLTVL.

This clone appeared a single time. CDR3 in DNA: TGTGCCATCAAGCTCGGGACAGAGCAGGGTTCACCCCTCCACTTT. It codes for CAIKLGTEQGSPLHF. The rearrangement joins TRBV10-3 to TRBJ1-6; TRBD1 matches 7 bases. V trimming: 7 bases; J trimming: 9 bases; junction bases outside the gene matches: 12. The germline V gene has CDR1 ENHRY and CDR2 SYGVKD. This CDR3 comprises 15 residues.

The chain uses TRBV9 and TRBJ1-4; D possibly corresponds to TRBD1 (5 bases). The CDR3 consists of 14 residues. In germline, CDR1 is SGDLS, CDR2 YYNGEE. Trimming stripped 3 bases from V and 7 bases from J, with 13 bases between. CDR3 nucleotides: TGTGCCAGCAGCGCCGAGGGGAGGGGTGAAAAACTGTTTTTT. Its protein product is CASSAEGRGEKLFF.

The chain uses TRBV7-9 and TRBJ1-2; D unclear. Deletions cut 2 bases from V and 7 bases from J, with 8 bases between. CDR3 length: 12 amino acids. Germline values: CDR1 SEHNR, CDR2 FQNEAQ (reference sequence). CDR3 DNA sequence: TGTGCCAGCAGCTTATCCGGCGGTGGCTACACCTTC. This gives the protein CASSLSGGGYTF. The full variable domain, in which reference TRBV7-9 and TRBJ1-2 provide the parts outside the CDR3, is DTGVSQNPRHKITKRGQNVTFRCDPISEHNRLYWYRQTLGQGPEFLTYFQNEAQLEKSRLLSDRFSAERPKGSFSTLEIQRTEQGDSAMYLCASSLSGGGYTFGSGTRLTVV.

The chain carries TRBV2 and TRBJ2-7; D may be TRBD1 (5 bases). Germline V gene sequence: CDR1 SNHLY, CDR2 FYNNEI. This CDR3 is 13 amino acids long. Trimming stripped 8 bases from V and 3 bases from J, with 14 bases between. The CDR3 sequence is CASGIHQGYEQYF. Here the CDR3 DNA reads TGTGCCAGCGGGATCCACCAGGGCTACGAGCAGTACTTC.

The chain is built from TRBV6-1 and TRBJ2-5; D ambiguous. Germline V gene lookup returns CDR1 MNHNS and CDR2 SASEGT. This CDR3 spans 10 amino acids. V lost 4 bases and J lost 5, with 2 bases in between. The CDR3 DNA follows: TGTGCCAGCAGTGGGGAGACCCAGTACTTC. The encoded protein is CASSGETQYF.

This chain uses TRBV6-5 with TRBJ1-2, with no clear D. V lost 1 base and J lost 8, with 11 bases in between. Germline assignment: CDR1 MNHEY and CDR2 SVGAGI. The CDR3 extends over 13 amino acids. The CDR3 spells CASSYYSGSGYTF. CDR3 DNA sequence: TGTGCCAGCAGTTACTATTCGGGAAGCGGCTACACCTTC.

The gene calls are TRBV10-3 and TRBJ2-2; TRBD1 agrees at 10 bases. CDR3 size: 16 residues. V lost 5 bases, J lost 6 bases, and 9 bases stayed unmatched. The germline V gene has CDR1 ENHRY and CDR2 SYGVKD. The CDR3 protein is CAISLTGQGTSGELFF. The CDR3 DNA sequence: TGTGCCATCAGTCTAACGGGACAGGGGACCTCCGGGGAGCTGTTTTTT.

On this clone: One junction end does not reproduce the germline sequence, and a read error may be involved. The CDR3 loop is CASSLGGGRTDTQYF. Here the CDR3 DNA reads TGTGCTAGCAGCTTAGGGGGGGGGCGCACAGATACGCAGTATTTT. The chain uses TRBV7-7 and TRBJ2-3, with D possibly matching TRBD2 (7 bases). Germline CDR1 SSHAT, CDR2 FNYEAQ (reference sequence). The CDR3 runs 15 residues. The full variable domain, in which reference TRBV7-7 and TRBJ2-3 provide the parts outside the CDR3, is GAGVSQSPRYKVTKRGQDVTLRCDPISSHATLYWYQQALGQGPEFLTYFNYEAQPDKSGLPSDRFSAERPEGSISTLTIQRTEQRDSAMYRCASSLGGGRTDTQYFGPGTRLTVL.

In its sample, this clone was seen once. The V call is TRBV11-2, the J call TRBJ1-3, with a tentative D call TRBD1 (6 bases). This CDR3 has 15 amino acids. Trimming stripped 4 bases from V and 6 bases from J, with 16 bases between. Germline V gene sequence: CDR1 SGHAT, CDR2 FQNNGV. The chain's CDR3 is CASSSHRVNENTIYF. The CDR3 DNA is TGTGCCAGCAGCTCACACAGGGTAAACGAAAACACCATATATTTT.

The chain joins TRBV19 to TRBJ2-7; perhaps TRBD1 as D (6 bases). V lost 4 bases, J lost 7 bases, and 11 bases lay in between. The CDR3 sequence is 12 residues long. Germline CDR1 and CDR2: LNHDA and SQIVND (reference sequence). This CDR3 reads CASSNGGGEQYF. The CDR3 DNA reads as TGTGCCAGTAGTAATGGGGGCGGAGAGCAGTACTTC.

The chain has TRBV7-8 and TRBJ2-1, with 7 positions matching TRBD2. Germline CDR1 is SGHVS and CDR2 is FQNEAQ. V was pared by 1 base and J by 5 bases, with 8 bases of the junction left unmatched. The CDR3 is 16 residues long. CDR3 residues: CASSLVGPSGHNEQFF. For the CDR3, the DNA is TGTGCCAGCAGCTTAGTTGGCCCTAGCGGTCACAATGAGCAGTTCTTC.